Presented here are 27 T cell receptor beta chains from one specimen sequenced in a study of T cell repertoires in cytomegalovirus infection. Each CDR3 protein is one row after TCRdb ran MiXCR on the reads. The table shows 680,000 or so distinct CDR3 sequences, with about 33% occurring only once. These receptors have no known antigen. The material sequenced was cultured PBMCs, taken from culture after CMV antigen stimulation. These receptors were collected from a human donor in good health (CMV status not recorded). Some clones in this sample may be carry-over from other donors' samples.

The V gene is TRBV2, the J gene TRBJ2-3, with TRBD2 matching 9 bases. This CDR3 is 14 amino acids long. V dropped 4 bases and J dropped 5; count of bases not matched to a gene: 4. In germline, CDR1 is SNHLY, CDR2 FYNNEI. The CDR3 protein is CASSVWTSEDTQYF. The CDR3 DNA sequence: TGTGCCAGCAGTGTCTGGACTAGCGAAGATACGCAGTATTTT.

This rearrangement joins TRBV7-2 to TRBJ2-7; TRBD1 aligns across 7 bases. Germline values: CDR1 SGHTA, CDR2 FQGNSA. The CDR3 spans 19 residues. V was clipped by 3 bases and J by 5 bases; unmatched bases: 22. DNA for the CDR3: TGTGCCAGCAGCTTTAGGCGTAAAATAAAACGACAGGGTGCTGACGAGCAGTACTTC. This translates into CASSFRRKIKRQGADEQYF.

This clonotype was detected a few times. The rearrangement links TRBV12-3 or TRBV12-4 to TRBJ2-3, with 7 bases lining up with TRBD2. V lost 1 base, J lost 2 bases, and 3 bases stayed unmatched. The CDR3 extends over 15 amino acids. CDR3 sequence (DNA): TGTGCCAGCAGTTTAGGCGGGGGTCCCACAGATACGCAGTATTTT. Its translation: CASSLGGGPTDTQYF.

This clonotype was seen a few times. The chain is built from TRBV4-2 and TRBJ2-2, with TRBD2 identical over 11 bases. The CDR3 is made up of 17 amino acids. V shed 2 bases and J 4 bases; nucleotides not matched to a gene: 6. The germline CDR1 and CDR2 sequences are LGHNA and YNFKEQ. DNA for the CDR3: TGTGCCAGCAGCCAAAGGGGTAGCGGGGGGGCCACCGGGGAGCTGTTTTTT. Translation gives CASSQRGSGGATGELFF.

V usage is TRBV11-1 and J usage is TRBJ2-7; 7 bases align to TRBD1. This CDR3 is 17 amino acids long. J was trimmed by 2 bases and V by 1 base; bases with no gene match: 11. Germline CDR1 is SGHAT and CDR2 is FQDESV (reference sequence). DNA for the CDR3: TGTGCCAGCAGCTTAGTATCGAAGGACAGGAGAGCCTACGAGCAGTACTTC. Translated: CASSLVSKDRRAYEQYF.

The V and J genes are TRBV6-6 and TRBJ1-1, with TRBD1 matching over 9 bases. Germline values: CDR1 MNHNY, CDR2 SVGAGI (reference sequence). The CDR3 is 14 residues long. V shed 11 bases, J shed 5 bases, and the junction held 12 bases outside the gene matches. The CDR3 reads CAGRDRAGKTEAFF. CDR3 DNA sequence: TGTGCCGGGCGGGACAGGGCGGGGAAAACTGAAGCTTTCTTT.

This clonotype was seen ten or more times. The V call is TRBV7-2, the J call TRBJ2-7; no clear D gene. The CDR3 contains 15 residues. Trimming shortened V by 4 bases and J by 2 bases, and 15 bases separated the two germline ends. Germline CDR1 and CDR2: SGHTA and FQGNSA. In DNA form, the CDR3 reads TGTGCCAGCAGCTCCATAGTCGGACGGCCCTACGAGCAGTACTTC. Encoded protein: CASSSIVGRPYEQYF.

The rearrangement links TRBV7-6 to TRBJ2-7; 12 nucleotides align to TRBD2. The trim removed 2 bases at V and 4 bases at J, leaving 12 bases unmatched. Germline loops: CDR1 SGHVS, CDR2 FNYEAQ. The CDR3 has 18 residues. The CDR3 region has the DNA TGTGCCAGCAGCTTAAGTTTAGGGGGACTAGCGGGCCAGTACGAGCAGTACTTC. It is translated as CASSLSLGGLAGQYEQYF.

V usage is TRBV6-2 or TRBV6-3 and J usage is TRBJ2-7; D is undetermined. CDR1 and CDR2 (germline): MNHEY, SVGEGT. The CDR3 runs to 13 residues. With 0 bases removed from V and 6 bases from J, the gap between germline ends came to 9 bases. The CDR3 loop is CASSYSILAEQYF. The DNA for the CDR3 is TGTGCCAGCAGTTACTCGATTCTGGCCGAGCAGTACTTC.

In its sample, this clonotype was seen a few times. The rearrangement uses TRBV12-3 or TRBV12-4 and TRBJ2-3; TRBD2 might be the D (6 bases). Trimming left V 9 bases short and J 6 bases short, with 19 bases between. The CDR3 is 14 residues long. CDR3 DNA sequence: TGTGCCAGTAAACCGGGACTTCAAGGGGATACGCAGTATTTT. Its protein is CASKPGLQGDTQYF.

This clonotype was picked up a small number of times. V and J are TRBV7-3 and TRBJ1-4; D might be TRBD1 (5 bases). V dropped 4 bases and J dropped 8 bases, with 11 bases sitting between them. In germline, CDR1 is SGHTA, CDR2 FQGTGA. This CDR3 has 13 amino acids. CDR3 loop: CASSSGSEEKLFF. As DNA, the CDR3 is TGTGCCAGCAGCTCAGGGTCGGAGGAAAAACTGTTTTTT.

This chain joins TRBV24-1 and TRBJ2-1; the D is unclear. V dropped 2 bases and J dropped 12 bases, with 7 bases sitting between them. CDR3 length: 11 amino acids. The germline V gene has CDR1 KGHDR and CDR2 SFDVKD. CDR3 loop: CATSDSVGQFF. The CDR3 DNA sequence: TGTGCCACCAGTGATTCGGTAGGGCAGTTCTTC.

The V and J genes are TRBV6-5 and TRBJ2-5; D not certain. The V gene lost 7 bases and the J gene lost 2 bases, with 11 bases spanning the gap. The CDR3 length is 13 residues. Looked up from germline, CDR1 is MNHEY and CDR2 is SVGAGI. The CDR3 loop reads CASTLSGQETQYF. The CDR3 region has the DNA TGTGCCAGCACCCTCTCCGGTCAAGAGACCCAGTACTTC.

CDR3 sequence: CASGFWGPTNTGELFF. The DNA of the CDR3 is TGTGCTAGTGGTTTCTGGGGCCCAACGAACACCGGGGAGCTGTTTTTT. J is TRBJ2-2 and V is TRBV12-5, with a weak D call TRBD1 (5 bases). There are 16 residues in the CDR3. CDR1 and CDR2 from the germline V gene are LGHNT and FRNRAP. V was trimmed by 3 bases and J by 0 bases, leaving 11 bases between them.

This clonotype was picked up a small number of times. The chain links TRBV12-3 or TRBV12-4 to TRBJ2-7, with D possibly being TRBD2 (6 bases). This CDR3 is 13 amino acids long. V was trimmed by 4 bases and J by 2 bases, leaving 9 bases between them. This CDR3 is CASSSGVTYEQYF. Here the CDR3 DNA reads TGTGCCAGCAGTTCGGGAGTGACCTACGAGCAGTACTTC.

This clonotype was counted ten times or more. V gene TRBV7-2 combines with J gene TRBJ2-5; 7 bases are a match to TRBD1. This CDR3 has 14 residues. V shed 5 bases, J shed 2 bases, and the junction held 5 bases outside the gene matches. The germline CDR1 and CDR2 sequences are SGHTA and FQGNSA. CDR3 in amino acids: CASSLLGQQETQYF. The CDR3, as DNA: TGTGCCAGCAGCCTATTGGGACAGCAAGAGACCCAGTACTTC.

This chain links TRBV20-1 with TRBJ2-3, with a tentative D call TRBD2 (7 bases). CDR1 is DFQATT, CDR2 SNEGSKA, per germline (reference sequence). The CDR3 sequence is 13 residues long. Trimming stripped 5 bases from V and 4 bases from J, with 13 bases between. CDR3 in DNA: TGCAGTGCTGGGGGGGCTGGCGCAGATACGCAGTATTTT. Translation gives CSAGGAGADTQYF.

The chain uses TRBV20-1 and TRBJ1-5; tentatively, D is TRBD1 (5 bases). Trimming pared 6 bases from V and 6 bases from J, leaving 21 bases between. The CDR3 has 15 residues. Germline values: CDR1 DFQATT, CDR2 SNEGSKA (reference sequence). The DNA of the CDR3 is TGCAGTGCCAGGACTGGAGCCAATCAGGGTCAGCCCCAGCATTTT. Protein product: CSARTGANQGQPQHF.

The chain employs TRBV18 and TRBJ2-1; D is perhaps TRBD2 (6 bases). Deletions cut 3 bases from V and 7 bases from J, with 10 bases between. CDR3 length: 13 amino acids. Germline V gives CDR1 KGHSH, CDR2 LQKENI. The CDR3, as DNA: TGTGCCAGCTCACCGTTAGCGGATAATGAGCAGTTCTTC. The encoded protein is CASSPLADNEQFF.

This clonotype was found a few times. The rearrangement uses TRBV7-6 and TRBJ2-2, with D unclear. The CDR3 totals 16 residues. Germline V gene lookup returns CDR1 SGHVS and CDR2 FNYEAQ. V was clipped by 5 bases and J by 3 bases, with 16 bases between them. CDR3 protein: CASSQKNGVYTGELFF. The CDR3 DNA reads TGTGCCAGCAGCCAGAAGAATGGGGTGTACACCGGGGAGCTGTTTTTT.

This clonotype was observed a few times. The chain links TRBV28 to TRBJ1-5; the D gene is possibly TRBD1 (5 bases). Germline loops: CDR1 MDHEN, CDR2 SYDVKM. V dropped 7 bases and J dropped 6 bases, with 16 bases sitting between them. The CDR3 runs 14 residues. CDR3 sequence reads: CASTGVGVGQPQHF. The CDR3 DNA follows: TGTGCCAGCACCGGGGTGGGGGTGGGTCAGCCCCAGCATTTT.

The genes are TRBV5-1 and TRBJ1-1; TRBD1 might be the D (5 bases). The CDR3 loop spans 16 amino acids. CDR1 is SGHRS and CDR2 is YFSETQ in the germline V gene. Deletions cut 2 bases from V and 8 bases from J, with 22 bases between. Here the CDR3 DNA reads TGCGCCAGCAGCTTCTGGGTCAATCGGGGGGAAGGCGAAGCTTTCTTT. It is translated as CASSFWVNRGEGEAFF.

The rearrangement joins TRBV5-1 to TRBJ1-1; TRBD1 aligns across 8 bases. V shed 7 bases, J shed 1 base, and the junction held 3 bases outside the gene matches. The CDR3 sequence is 13 residues long. CDR1 is SGHRS, CDR2 YFSETQ, per germline. This CDR3 reads CASGGQENTEAFF. Written as DNA, the CDR3 is TGCGCCAGCGGGGGACAGGAGAACACTGAAGCTTTCTTT.

This clonotype was detected only a few times. This chain uses TRBV4-2 with TRBJ2-7; D might be TRBD1 (6 bases). CDR3 length: 14 residues. Between the trimmed V and J ends, which lost 4 bases and 3 bases, there was a span of 13 bases. Germline CDR1 and CDR2: LGHNA and YNFKEQ. In nucleotides, the CDR3 is TGTGCCAGCAGCCCGTCCACAGGGAGCTACGAGCAGTACTTC. This encodes CASSPSTGSYEQYF.

Only one count was recorded for this clonotype. The chain is built from TRBV11-2 and TRBJ1-6, with D perhaps TRBD1 (6 bases). Germline V CDR1 and CDR2: SGHAT, FQNNGV. With 5 bases removed from V and 14 bases from J, the gap between germline ends came to 16 bases. This CDR3 is built from 13 residues. CDR3 DNA: TGTGCCAGCAGCACCTCAGGGGCCTTAACCCTCCACTTT. It translates to CASSTSGALTLHF.

This clonotype was observed many times. The V call is TRBV6-6, the J call TRBJ1-5, with D unresolved. V lost 2 bases and J 4 bases, leaving 9 bases between the germline ends. The CDR3 has 14 amino acids. Germline-derived CDR1 and CDR2 are MNHNY and SVGAGI (reference sequence). The CDR3 is CASSYRGGNQPQHF. CDR3 nucleotide sequence: TGTGCCAGCAGTTACCGAGGAGGGAATCAGCCCCAGCATTTT.

The V and J genes are TRBV15 and TRBJ2-1; the D gene is possibly TRBD2 (6 bases). The germline V gene has CDR1 LNHNV and CDR2 YYDKDF (reference sequence). This CDR3 has 13 amino acids. Trimming removed 8 bases from V and 3 bases from J, with 11 bases in between. The CDR3 loop is CATRESGYNEQFF. Written as DNA, the CDR3 is TGTGCCACCCGGGAGAGCGGCTACAATGAGCAGTTCTTC. The variable domain in full, with the rest retrieved from reference TRBV15 and TRBJ2-1, is DAMVIQNPRYQVTQFGKPVTLSCSQTLNHNVMYWYQQKSSQAPKLLFHYYDKDFNNEADTPDNFQSRRPNTSFCFLDIRSPGLGDTAMYLCATRESGYNEQFFGPGTRLTVL.